These T cell receptor beta chains were read from a single sample in a study of T cells in Graves' hyperthyroidism and ophthalmopathy. In TCRdb, the multiplex PCR reads were re-called with MiXCR into one record per CDR3 protein. There are roughly 500,000 distinct CDR3 sequences in the sample; under 60% occur only once, and 19% lies in the top ten. Sequences were obtained from peripheral blood or thyroid tissue (not recorded which). The receptors stem from an adult woman with Graves' disease, either hyperthyroidism or ophthalmopathy (not recorded which). Both conserved end residues are part of each CDR3. A D gene is named only where the DNA matches it firmly. The listing skips clone size in some rows; elsewhere it reads once, few, many or a size class.

clone_size: NA
cdr3_length: 14
v_call: TRBV11-1
j_call: TRBJ2-7
d_call: TRBD1
cdr3_aa: CASSPGQGAFEQYF
cdr3_nt: TGTGCCAGCAGCCCGGGACAGGGGGCTTTCGAGCAGTACTTC

clone_size: NA
cdr3_length: 17
v_call: TRBV7-9
j_call: TRBJ2-6
d_call: NA
cdr3_aa: CASSPGGVPSGANVLTF
cdr3_nt: TGTGCCAGCAGCCCAGGGGGGGTACCCTCTGGGGCCAACGTCCTGACTTTC

clone_size: NA
cdr3_length: 14
v_call: TRBV2
j_call: TRBJ2-7
d_call: TRBD2
cdr3_aa: CATRGLAGFYEQYF
cdr3_nt: TGTGCCACAAGGGGGCTAGCGGGATTTTACGAGCAGTACTTC

clone_size: few
cdr3_length: 15
v_call: TRBV4-2
j_call: TRBJ1-4
d_call: TRBD1
cdr3_aa: CASSFEGATNEKLFF
cdr3_nt: TGTGCCAGCAGTTTCGAGGGGGCGACTAATGAAAAACTGTTTTTT

clone_size: many
cdr3_length: 12
v_call: TRBV20-1
j_call: TRBJ1-6
d_call: NA
cdr3_aa: CSGGSYNSPLHF
cdr3_nt: TGCAGTGGGGGATCGTATAATTCACCCCTCCACTTT

clone_size: once
cdr3_length: 14
v_call: TRBV29-1
j_call: TRBJ2-7
d_call: NA
cdr3_aa: CSVEAGTASYEQYF
cdr3_nt: TGCAGCGTTGAAGCGGGGACGGCAAGCTACGAGCAGTACTTC

clone_size: NA
cdr3_length: 17
v_call: TRBV7-9
j_call: TRBJ2-2
d_call: TRBD2
cdr3_aa: CASSWTSGELLSGELFF
cdr3_nt: TGTGCCAGCAGCTGGACTAGCGGGGAGTTGTTATCCGGGGAGCTGTTTTTT

clone_size: NA
cdr3_length: 15
v_call: TRBV5-1
j_call: TRBJ1-1
d_call: NA
cdr3_aa: CASSLAIEENTEAFF
cdr3_nt: TGCGCCAGCAGCTTGGCCATAGAGGAGAACACTGAAGCTTTCTTT

clone_size: once
cdr3_length: 16
v_call: TRBV20-1
j_call: TRBJ2-7
d_call: NA
cdr3_aa: CSARGDQRLTAYEQYF
cdr3_nt: TGCAGTGCTAGAGGGGACCAGAGGCTTACCGCCTACGAGCAGTACTTC

clone_size: NA
cdr3_length: 13
v_call: TRBV29-1
j_call: TRBJ2-5
d_call: NA
cdr3_aa: CSVADWGEETQYF
cdr3_nt: TGCAGCGTTGCCGATTGGGGGGAAGAGACCCAGTACTTC

clone_size: NA
cdr3_length: 15
v_call: TRBV20-1
j_call: TRBJ1-4
d_call: TRBD1
cdr3_aa: CSARTTGQGDEKLFF
cdr3_nt: TGCAGTGCTAGGACCACTGGACAGGGCGATGAAAAACTGTTTTTT

clone_size: few
cdr3_length: 15
v_call: TRBV9
j_call: TRBJ2-5
d_call: NA
cdr3_aa: CALEGGGGWGETQYF
cdr3_nt: TGTGCCCTGGAAGGCGGAGGAGGGTGGGGGGAGACCCAGTACTTC

clone_size: many
cdr3_length: 11
v_call: TRBV19
j_call: TRBJ1-2
d_call: NA
cdr3_aa: CASSFRVGYTF
cdr3_nt: TGTGCCAGTAGTTTCAGGGTTGGCTACACCTTC

clone_size: NA
cdr3_length: 15
v_call: TRBV11-2
j_call: TRBJ2-7
d_call: NA
cdr3_aa: CASSLEAGQHYEQYF
cdr3_nt: TGTGCCAGCAGCTTAGAGGCAGGGCAGCACTACGAGCAGTACTTC

clone_size: NA
cdr3_length: 16
v_call: TRBV5-4
j_call: TRBJ1-1
d_call: TRBD1
cdr3_aa: CASRPSGGEVNTEAFF
cdr3_nt: TGTGCCAGCAGACCCTCAGGGGGCGAGGTGAACACTGAAGCTTTCTTT

clone_size: many
cdr3_length: 15
v_call: TRBV9
j_call: TRBJ1-3
d_call: NA
cdr3_aa: CASSVAGTSGNTIYF
cdr3_nt: TGTGCCAGCAGCGTAGCCGGCACCTCTGGAAACACCATATATTTT

clone_size: NA
cdr3_length: 13
v_call: TRBV2
j_call: TRBJ1-4
d_call: NA
cdr3_aa: CASSTGPNEKLFF
cdr3_nt: TGTGCCAGTTCGACGGGCCCTAATGAAAAACTGTTTTTT

clone_size: many
cdr3_length: 13
v_call: TRBV7-6
j_call: TRBJ2-7
d_call: NA
cdr3_aa: CASSLEEGYEQYF
cdr3_nt: TGTGCCAGCAGCTTAGAGGAGGGCTACGAGCAGTACTTC

clone_size: many
cdr3_length: 12
v_call: TRBV28
j_call: TRBJ2-7
d_call: NA
cdr3_aa: CASSFQNYEQYF
cdr3_nt: TGTGCCAGCAGTTTTCAGAACTACGAGCAGTACTTC

clone_size: many
cdr3_length: 14
v_call: TRBV7-6
j_call: TRBJ2-7
d_call: NA
cdr3_aa: CASRPLTGTGEQYF
cdr3_nt: TGTGCCAGCAGACCCCTGACGGGGACTGGAGAGCAGTACTTC

clone_size: many
cdr3_length: 14
v_call: TRBV7-2
j_call: TRBJ1-2
d_call: TRBD1
cdr3_aa: CASSVDAGGNGYTF
cdr3_nt: TGTGCCAGCAGCGTGGACGCAGGGGGCAACGGCTACACCTTC

clone_size: NA
cdr3_length: 13
v_call: TRBV10-3
j_call: TRBJ1-4
d_call: NA
cdr3_aa: CAISDNSNEKLFF
cdr3_nt: TGTGCCATCAGTGATAACTCCAATGAAAAACTGTTTTTT

clone_size: many
cdr3_length: 14
v_call: TRBV24-1
j_call: TRBJ2-2
d_call: NA
cdr3_aa: CATSEFANTGELFF
cdr3_nt: TGTGCCACCAGTGAGTTCGCGAACACCGGGGAGCTGTTTTTT

clone_size: NA
cdr3_length: 14
v_call: TRBV25-1
j_call: TRBJ2-5
d_call: NA
cdr3_aa: CATVGDHGEETQYF
cdr3_nt: TGTGCCACCGTTGGGGACCACGGAGAAGAGACCCAGTACTTC

clone_size: NA
cdr3_length: 16
v_call: TRBV7-8
j_call: TRBJ2-7
d_call: NA
cdr3_aa: CASGERGFESSYEQYF
cdr3_nt: TGTGCCAGCGGCGAAAGGGGGTTTGAGAGCTCCTACGAGCAGTACTTC